The next 16 T cell receptor beta chains were all read from a single sample in a study of cytomegalovirus exposure and HLA in healthy donors. The table came from immunoSEQ multiplex PCR; TCRdb's copy has only in-frame clones and leaves some out. There are around 190,000 clones in the sample; roughly 86% occur only once, and less than 9.5% lies in the top ten. The sequencing input was PBMCs. Receptors originate from a man aged 30 to 39 in good health and CMV-seropositive.

The chain carries TRBV6-4 and TRBJ2-2, with TRBD1 matching 8 bases. V lost 4 bases, J lost 6 bases, and 1 base stayed unmatched. Germline V gene data show CDR1 as MRHNA and CDR2 as SNTAGT. The CDR3 spans 13 residues. The CDR3 loop reads CASSADRAGELFF. The DNA of the CDR3 is TGTGCCAGCAGTGCGGACAGGGCCGGGGAGCTGTTTTTT.

The chain joins TRBV7-8 to TRBJ2-7, with unresolved D. CDR1 and CDR2 from the germline V gene are SGHVS and FQNEAQ. This CDR3 is 15 amino acids long. Trimming took 1 base from V and 1 from J, leaving 11 bases between them. CDR3: CASSLEPVMSYEQYF. Written as DNA, the CDR3 is TGTGCCAGCAGCTTAGAACCAGTCATGTCCTACGAGCAGTACTTC.

The J gene is TRBJ2-7, the V gene TRBV6-5; 8 nucleotides line up with TRBD2. The CDR3 has 13 amino acids. The J segment lost 2 bases and the V segment lost 6 bases, leaving 3 bases of the junction unmatched. Per germline, CDR1 MNHEY and CDR2 SVGAGI. CDR3 bases: TGTGCCAGCAGGAGGACTAGCCCCTACGAGCAGTACTTC. Translated: CASRRTSPYEQYF.

V usage is TRBV5-1 and J usage is TRBJ1-1, with 8 bases identical to TRBD1. This CDR3 comprises 15 residues. CDR1 is SGHRS and CDR2 is YFSETQ in the germline V gene. With 0 bases clipped from V and 4 bases from J, the junction kept 5 bases outside the gene matches. CDR3 region: CASSLGPTGGTEAFF. For the CDR3, the DNA is TGCGCCAGCAGCTTGGGCCCCACAGGGGGCACTGAAGCTTTCTTT.

The CDR3 DNA reads as TGTGCCACCGGCCTTTTTCAAGGCTACACCTTC. This sequence encodes CATGLFQGYTF. The rearrangement links TRBV6-5 to TRBJ1-2; no clear D gene. Trimming took 10 bases from V and 8 from J, leaving 14 bases between them. This CDR3 comprises 11 residues. Germline values: CDR1 MNHEY, CDR2 SVGAGI.

The rearrangement joins TRBV27 to TRBJ2-3, with 10 bases that match TRBD2. V dropped 5 bases and J dropped 0; count of bases not matched to a gene: 2. The CDR3 consists of 15 residues. CDR1 MNHEY and CDR2 SMNVEV come from the germline V gene (reference sequence). CDR3 residues: CASSMTSGSTDTQYF. The CDR3 nucleotides read TGTGCCAGCAGTATGACTAGCGGGAGCACAGATACGCAGTATTTT.

The chain is built from TRBV2 and TRBJ2-5, with TRBD1 identical over 8 bases. Trimming took 6 bases from V and 5 from J; bases not matched to a gene: 5. Germline CDR1 reads SNHLY; CDR2 reads FYNNEI. The CDR3 extends over 13 amino acids. The CDR3 region has the DNA TGTGCCAGCAGGGACAGGGCAGTGGAGACCCAGTACTTC. The encoded protein is CASRDRAVETQYF. The full variable domain, in which reference TRBV2 and TRBJ2-5 provide the parts outside the CDR3, is EPEVTQTPSHQVTQMGQEVILRCVPISNHLYFYWYRQILGQKVEFLVSFYNNEISEKSEIFDDQFSVERPDGSNFTLKIRSTKLEDSAMYFCASRDRAVETQYFGPGTRLLVL.

This chain links TRBV28 with TRBJ1-5, with D tentatively TRBD1 (5 bases). The CDR3 has 15 amino acids. CDR1 and CDR2 from the germline V gene are MDHEN and SYDVKM. V lost 3 bases and J lost 3, with 12 bases in between. In DNA form, the CDR3 reads TGTGCCAGCAGTTTGAAGGGGAGTAACAATCAGCCCCAGCATTTT. Its translation is CASSLKGSNNQPQHF. The whole variable domain, filled in from reference TRBV28 and TRBJ1-5, reads DVKVTQSSRYLVKRTGEKVFLECVQDMDHENMFWYRQDPGLGLRLIYFSYDVKMKEKGDIPEGYSVSREKKERFSLILESASTNQTSMYLCASSLKGSNNQPQHFGDGTRLSIL.

In this sample, this clone turned up once. The chain employs TRBV7-7 and TRBJ2-5, with 9 bases matching TRBD2. The CDR3 is made up of 14 amino acids. After removal of 4 bases from V and 5 bases from J, the junction contained 5 bases not matched to a gene. Germline V gene data show CDR1 as SSHAT and CDR2 as FNYEAQ (reference sequence). CDR3 sequence reads: CASSSSGAGETQYF. The CDR3 DNA reads TGTGCCAGCAGCTCTAGCGGGGCGGGTGAGACCCAGTACTTC.

The genes are TRBV7-8 and TRBJ1-5; D gene unclear. V was clipped by 1 base and J by 0 bases, with 13 bases between them. This CDR3 comprises 17 residues. Germline V gives CDR1 SGHVS, CDR2 FQNEAQ. The CDR3: CASSLVGSVHSNQPQHF. Here the CDR3 DNA reads TGTGCCAGCAGCTTAGTTGGGTCAGTACATAGCAATCAGCCCCAGCATTTT. Using reference TRBV7-8 and TRBJ1-5 for the parts outside the CDR3, the full variable domain is GAGVSQSPRYKVAKRGQDVALRCDPISGHVSLFWYQQALGQGPEFLTYFQNEAQLDKSGLPSDRFFAERPEGSVSTLKIQRTQQEDSAVYLCASSLVGSVHSNQPQHFGDGTRLSIL.

This rearrangement joins TRBV2 to TRBJ2-1; 7 bases are shared with TRBD2. V shed 7 bases, J shed 4 bases, and the junction held 10 bases outside the gene matches. The CDR3 totals 15 residues. Looked up from germline, CDR1 is SNHLY and CDR2 is FYNNEI. CDR3 bases: TGTGCCAGCAAGGAGACGGGAGGAGCGTACAATGAGCAGTTCTTC. This sequence encodes CASKETGGAYNEQFF.

The chain is built from TRBV29-1 and TRBJ1-1; TRBD1 agrees at 8 bases. CDR1 and CDR2 (germline): SQVTM, ANQGSEA. With V trimmed by 2 bases and J by 7 bases, 9 bases remained unmatched. CDR3 size: 14 residues. Written as DNA, the CDR3 is TGCAGCGTTGAACCGGGACAGGCCGCTAGTGAAGCTTTCTTT. Amino acids: CSVEPGQAASEAFF.

The genes are TRBV7-2 and TRBJ2-7, with TRBD2 matching 7 bases. The CDR3 loop spans 14 amino acids. Germline V gives CDR1 SGHTA, CDR2 FQGNSA. After removal of 5 bases from V and 5 bases from J, the junction contained 9 bases not matched to a gene. As DNA, the CDR3 is TGTGCCAGCAGCCTTGGGGGAGGGATGAACGAGCAGTACTTC. Protein product: CASSLGGGMNEQYF.

The CDR3 here is CSVGLAGERLEQYF. The DNA of the CDR3 is TGCAGCGTTGGGCTAGCGGGAGAGAGGCTCGAGCAGTACTTC. The rearrangement joins TRBV29-1 to TRBJ2-7; 10 nucleotides match TRBD2. The germline gives CDR1 SQVTM, CDR2 ANQGSEA. V lost 4 bases and J lost 6; bases outside the gene matches: 9. This CDR3 spans 14 amino acids.

The chain carries TRBV7-9 and TRBJ2-1; maybe TRBD2 (6 bases). Trimming took 1 base from V and 8 from J, leaving 12 bases between them. The CDR3 sequence is 14 residues long. The germline V gene encodes CDR1 SEHNR and CDR2 FQNEAQ (reference sequence). The CDR3 region is CASSLGGDGDEQFF. The CDR3 DNA sequence: TGTGCCAGCAGCTTAGGCGGGGACGGCGATGAGCAGTTCTTC.

This sequence joins TRBV5-4 and TRBJ2-7; D possibly matches TRBD1 or TRBD2 (5 bases each). Germline-derived CDR1 and CDR2 are SGHNT and YYREEE (reference sequence). V lost 6 bases and J lost 2, with 15 bases in between. The CDR3 is 14 residues long. CDR3 nucleotides: TGTGCCAGCAACCCGGGACCCCTCCCCTACGAGCAGTACTTC. This codes for CASNPGPLPYEQYF.